These 3 T cell receptor beta chains were sequenced from one sample in a study of blood T cell repertoires in COVID-19. The data were produced by immunoSEQ multiplex PCR, yet TCRdb's version contains in-frame clones alone and is incomplete. Here the sample spans 350,000 to 450,000 clones, 75% to 90% being singletons. Sequencing was done on a sample of PBMCs or T cells enriched from blood (not recorded which). The receptors stem from a man aged 30 to 45 who had recovered from COVID-19.

This clone was seen only a few times. This chain uses TRBV5-1 with TRBJ1-6; a possible D gene is TRBD1 (6 bases). V shed 3 bases and J shed 8 bases, with 12 bases lying between them. The CDR3 has 14 amino acids. The germline V gene has CDR1 SGHRS and CDR2 YFSETQ. The CDR3 region has the DNA TGCGCCAGCAGCTCTTCAGGGGCAGATTCACCCCTCCACTTT. Translating it yields CASSSSGADSPLHF.

About this clone itself: Other nucleotide sequences from this sample produce the same CDR3. The chain recombines TRBV4-1 with TRBJ2-5, with D perhaps TRBD1 (5 bases). The CDR3 totals 13 residues. Trimming left V 0 bases short and J 5 bases short, with 7 bases between. Germline V gene lookup returns CDR1 MGHRA and CDR2 YSYEKL. The CDR3 region is CASSQDPGETQYF. CDR3 nucleotide sequence: TGCGCCAGCAGCCAAGACCCAGGGGAGACCCAGTACTTC.

As for this clone: Additional DNA sequences in this sample encode the identical CDR3. The V call is TRBV3-1 (or the pseudogene TRBV3-2), the J call TRBJ1-1, with D hard to call. V was pared by 1 base and J by 1 base, with 4 bases between. Germline V gene lookup returns CDR1 LGHDT and CDR2 YNNKEL (reference sequence). The CDR3 covers 13 residues. CDR3 loop: CASSQGANTEAFF. In nucleotides, the CDR3 is TGTGCCAGCAGCCAAGGGGCGAACACTGAAGCTTTCTTT.